This record covers a single TCR beta chain. In Seattle, patients joined the study during active infection and were tracked longitudinally. The data belong to a study of blood T cell repertoires in COVID-19. Looking at the study overall: From the United States, Italy and Spain came samples of acute and convalescent COVID-19. In each case, the material was cDNA or gDNA derived from T cells, B-cell-depleted T cells, or PBMCs.

Under the authors' procedure: Estimated nucleated cell counts came from reference gene primer amplification. Some clones are missing from TCRdb's copy, which holds only in-frame ones; the method was immunoSEQ multiplex PCR. D and trimming come from the DNA, and the V and J calls and clone size come from that table. This table holds 80,000 to 100,000 clones, 70% to 90% found once. Losses at the gene ends were 1 base for V and 3 bases for J; bases not matched to a gene: 13. This CDR3 has 19 residues. The source is a human donor with COVID-19, enrolled during active disease. The donor label of this sample is uncertain. Sequenced material: peripheral blood. This chain links TRBV23-1 with TRBJ2-1, with TRBD2 matching over 9 bases. TRBV23-1 carries the ORF label, with uncertain function. The chain's CDR3 is CASSQFIASGKKDYNEQFF. CDR3 in DNA: TGCGCCAGCAGTCAATTCATAGCTAGCGGGAAGAAGGACTACAATGAGCAGTTCTTC.